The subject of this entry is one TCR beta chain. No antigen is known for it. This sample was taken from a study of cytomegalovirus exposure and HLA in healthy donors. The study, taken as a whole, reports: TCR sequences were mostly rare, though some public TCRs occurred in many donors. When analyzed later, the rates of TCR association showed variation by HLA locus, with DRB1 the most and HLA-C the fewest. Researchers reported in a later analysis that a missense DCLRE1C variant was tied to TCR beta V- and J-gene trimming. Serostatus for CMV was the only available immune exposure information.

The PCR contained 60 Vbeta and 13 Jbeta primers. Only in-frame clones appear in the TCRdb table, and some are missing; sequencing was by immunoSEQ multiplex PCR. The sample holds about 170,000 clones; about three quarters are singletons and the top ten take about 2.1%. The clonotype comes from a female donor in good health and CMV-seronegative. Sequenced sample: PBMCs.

CDR3 sequence (DNA): TGTGCCAGCAGTTTAAGCGGACAGGGGACCTACGAGCAGTACTTC. This codes for CASSLSGQGTYEQYF. The chain couples TRBV28 to TRBJ2-7; 9 positions agree with TRBD1. J gave up 2 bases and V 2 bases, and 4 bases lay outside the gene matches. Germline V CDR1 and CDR2: MDHEN, SYDVKM. The CDR3 runs to 15 residues.